The T cell receptor beta chain under discussion was sequenced for a study of blood T cell repertoires in COVID-19. Study background: There were acute and convalescent COVID-19 samples, and they came from the United States, Italy and Spain. PBMCs, B-cell-depleted T cells, or T cells provided the cDNA or gDNA that made up the material.

How the authors handled the data: Amplification of reference gene primers was used by the study to estimate nucleated cell counts. Assay: immunoSEQ multiplex PCR; the TCRdb copy retains only in-frame clones and omits some. V and J calls and clone size are given by that table; D and trimming were obtained from the DNA. The table lists some 320,000 clones, around 85% of them singletons. This TCR derives from a human donor in a cohort sampled during active COVID-19. The sequenced sample was peripheral blood.

DNA of the CDR3: TGTGCCAGCAGCCCTGCGATCAACACTGAAGCTTTCTTT. This translates into CASSPAINTEAFF. This chain joins TRBV5-4 and TRBJ1-1; D ambiguous. CDR3 length: 13 amino acids. V lost 4 bases and J lost 2, with 9 bases in between. Germline V CDR1 and CDR2: SGHNT, YYREEE (reference sequence). Variable domain in full (rest from reference TRBV5-4 and TRBJ1-1): ETGVTQSPTHLIKTRGQQVTLRCSSQSGHNTVSWYQQALGQGPQFIFQYYREEENGRGNFPPRFSGLQFPNYSSELNVNALELDDSALYLCASSPAINTEAFFGQGTRLTVV.